This T cell receptor (beta chain) emerged from a study of T cell repertoires in cytomegalovirus infection. Whole-study results and caveats: Using cumulative public TCR beta family frequency, the authors identified those who carried CMV together with the relevant HLA.

In its sample, this clonotype was seen a few times. The target antigen is unknown. This CDR3 has 14 residues. The V gene's germline CDR1 is SGHAT and CDR2 FQNNGV. The trim removed 1 base at V and 10 bases at J, leaving 7 bases unmatched. TCRdb re-called the reads with MiXCR, one entry per CDR3 protein. The data hold 700,000 to 950,000 distinct CDR3 sequences, with 32% observed a single time. This TCR was recovered from a human donor in good health (CMV status not recorded). Some clones in this sample may be carry-over from other donors' samples. This material consisted of cultured CD8+ T cells from PBMCs, taken from culture after CMV antigen stimulation. The rearrangement uses TRBV11-2 and TRBJ2-1, with 7 bases matching TRBD2. The CDR3 loop reads CASSLAGLVQEQFF. The DNA for the CDR3 is TGTGCCAGCAGCTTAGCCGGACTAGTACAGGAGCAGTTCTTC.